The 4 T cell receptor beta chains in this list originate from one sample, sequenced in a study of Graves' ophthalmopathy and Graves' hyperthyroidism. RNA transcripts were the template, and TCR beta CDR3 regions were amplified from them. HTBI primers were employed in first-round RT-PCR, then a second-round multiplex PCR followed. In TCRdb, the multiplex PCR reads were re-called with MiXCR into one record per CDR3 protein. The top ten hold over 2.5% of the sample, which has about 640,000 distinct CDR3 sequences, roughly 41% seen once. The sample comprised peripheral blood. These receptor sequences come from an adult man with Graves' ophthalmopathy.

This clonotype was counted once. V and J are TRBV11-2 and TRBJ2-5; possibly TRBD1 for D (7 bases). Germline V gene sequence: CDR1 SGHAT, CDR2 FQNNGV. V lost 2 bases to trimming and J lost 3 bases, with 16 bases between them. CDR3 length: 16 residues. The CDR3 DNA is TGTGCCAGCAGCTTAAATGGAGGGCAGGGGGAAGAGACCCAGTACTTC. As protein: CASSLNGGQGEETQYF.

The chain carries TRBV7-9 and TRBJ2-2; possible D gene TRBD2, 6 bases. Germline values: CDR1 SEHNR, CDR2 FQNEAQ (reference sequence). Trimming took 3 bases from V and 5 from J, leaving 13 bases between them. This CDR3 is built from 15 residues. The CDR3 loop reads CASSFDTRGTGELFF. The CDR3 nucleotides read TGTGCCAGCAGCTTCGACACCCGGGGGACCGGGGAGCTGTTTTTT.

The genes are TRBV10-3 and TRBJ1-1, with D perhaps TRBD1 (5 bases). V was clipped by 4 bases and J by 6 bases, with 12 bases between them. Germline V lookup: CDR1 ENHRY, CDR2 SYGVKD. This CDR3 is 13 amino acids long. The CDR3 DNA follows: TGTGCCATCAGTGTGGGGGAAAATCCTGAAGCTTTCTTT. Translation: CAISVGENPEAFF.

This clonotype was observed a handful of times. CDR3 region: CASSQESGGAGQPQHF. The CDR3 DNA follows: TGTGCCAGCAGCCAAGAATCCGGGGGCGCGGGTCAGCCCCAGCATTTT. The chain employs TRBV4-2 and TRBJ1-5; D may be TRBD1 (6 bases). The CDR3 spans 16 residues. Trimming stripped 0 bases from V and 6 bases from J, with 15 bases between. Looked up from germline, CDR1 is LGHNA and CDR2 is YNFKEQ.